This T cell receptor beta chain was documented in a study of cytomegalovirus exposure and HLA in healthy donors. Study as a whole: When 300 to 500 donors were genotyped, 80% to 90% of them were found to fall in the Caucasian-associated ancestry cluster.

General study points: TRBV6-2, TRBV6-3 and some other V segments were unresolvable in 87-base-pair reads. An analysis was carried out at a later point. It showed that HLA-associated TCR beta chains were more clonally expanded than equally common non-associated chains.

The PCR used 60 Vbeta and 13 Jbeta primers. Original processing methods: About 11 million of the approximately 80 million unique TCR beta chains counted in a later analysis were shared. Libraries were prepared by immunoSEQ multiplex PCR; TCRdb keeps only in-frame clonotypes and omits some of them. The DNA gave D and trimming, while V, J and clone size come from that table. The table lists about 110,000 clones, around 80% of them singletons. Germline CDR1 and CDR2: WNHNN and SYGVQD (reference sequence). The CDR3 has 16 amino acids. Trimming removed 2 bases from V and 6 bases from J; junction bases left unmatched: 7. Points on this clone: What it binds is unknown.

The chain recombines TRBV10-1 with TRBJ2-3; 11 positions agree with TRBD2. Material: PBMCs. This receptor was taken from a woman aged 55-69 years in good health and CMV-seropositive. The CDR3: CASSEDLAGGGDTQYF. In DNA, the CDR3 is TGCGCCAGCAGTGAGGATCTAGCGGGAGGCGGGGATACGCAGTATTTT.